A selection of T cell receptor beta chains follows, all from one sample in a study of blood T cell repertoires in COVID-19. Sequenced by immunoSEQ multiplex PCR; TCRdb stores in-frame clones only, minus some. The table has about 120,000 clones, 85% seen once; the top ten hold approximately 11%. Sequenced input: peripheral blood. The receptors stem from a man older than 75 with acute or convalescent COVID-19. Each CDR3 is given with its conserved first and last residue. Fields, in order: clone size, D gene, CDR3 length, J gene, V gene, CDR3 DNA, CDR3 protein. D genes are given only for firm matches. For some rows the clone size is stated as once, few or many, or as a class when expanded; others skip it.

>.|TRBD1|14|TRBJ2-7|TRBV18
TGTGCCAGCTCGCGACAGGGGGAGTCCTACGAGCAGTACTTC
CASSRQGESYEQYF
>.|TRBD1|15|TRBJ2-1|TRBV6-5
TGTGCCAGCAACAGGGGGCTCTTCTCCTACAATGAGCAGTTCTTC
CASNRGLFSYNEQFF
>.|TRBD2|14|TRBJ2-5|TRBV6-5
TGTGCCAGCACTCCAGGGAGGGCCGAAGAGACCCAGTACTTC
CASTPGRAEETQYF
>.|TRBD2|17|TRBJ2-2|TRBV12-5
TGTGCTAGTGGTTTGAGCTGGAGCGGGGGAAACACCGGGGAGCTGTTTTTT
CASGLSWSGGNTGELFF
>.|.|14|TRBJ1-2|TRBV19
TGTGCCAGTACCCTGGGACATTTTAACTATGGCTACACCTTC
CASTLGHFNYGYTF
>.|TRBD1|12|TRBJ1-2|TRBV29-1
TGCAGCGTTGAAATACAGGGGTATGGCTACACCTTC
CSVEIQGYGYTF
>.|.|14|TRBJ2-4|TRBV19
TGTGCCAGTCGGTCGTCGGGGGTCAAAAACATTCAGTACTTC
CASRSSGVKNIQYF
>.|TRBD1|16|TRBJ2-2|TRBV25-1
TGTGCCAGCAGTGACCACCTAGGGACAGCTCCCGGGGAGCTGTTTTTT
CASSDHLGTAPGELFF
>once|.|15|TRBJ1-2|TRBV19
TGTGCCAGTAGTGGAGCACAGGGAAACGGGGATGGCTACACCTTC
CASSGAQGNGDGYTF
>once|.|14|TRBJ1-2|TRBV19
TGTGCCAGTAGTATTAATGCAGACATCTATGGCTACACCTTC
CASSINADIYGYTF
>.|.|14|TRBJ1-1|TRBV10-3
TGTGCCATCAGTGAGATCGGGGGTTCGGGGGAAGCTTTCTTT
CAISEIGGSGEAFF
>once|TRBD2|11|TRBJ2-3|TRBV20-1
TGCAGCGGGGGGGCCATAGATACGCAGTATTTT
CSGGAIDTQYF
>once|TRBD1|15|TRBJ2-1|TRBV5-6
TGTGCCAGCAGCTTGCCCGGGACAGGGAACAATGAGCAGTTCTTC
CASSLPGTGNNEQFF
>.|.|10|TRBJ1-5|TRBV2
TGTGCCAGCAAAGGGGAAGAGCTGCATTTT
CASKGEELHF
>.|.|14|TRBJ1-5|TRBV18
TGTGCCAGCTCACCGGGGCAGTGGAATCAGCCCCAGCATTTT
CASSPGQWNQPQHF
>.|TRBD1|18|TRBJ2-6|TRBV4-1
TGCGCCAGCAGCCAAGAAGGACAGGGAGTGTCTGGGGCCAACGTCCTGACTTTC
CASSQEGQGVSGANVLTF
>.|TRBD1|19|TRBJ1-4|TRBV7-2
TGTGCCAGCAGCCCCAGGGGGCGGACGAGTTACCCAACTAATGAAAAACTGTTTTTT
CASSPRGRTSYPTNEKLFF
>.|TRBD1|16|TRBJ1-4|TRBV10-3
TGTGCCATCAGTGAGTCCGGGACAGGGGGCAATGAAAAACTGTTTTTT
CAISESGTGGNEKLFF
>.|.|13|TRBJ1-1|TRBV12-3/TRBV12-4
TGTGCCAGCGCTCTCCTAGTGAACACTGAAGCTTTCTTT
CASALLVNTEAFF
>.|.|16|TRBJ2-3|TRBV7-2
TGTGCCAGCAGCTTAGGGCGGGGAGCTAGCACAGATACGCAGTATTTT
CASSLGRGASTDTQYF
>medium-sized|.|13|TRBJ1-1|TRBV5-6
TGTGCCAGCAGCCCCTCTACCGGCACTGAAGCTTTCTTT
CASSPSTGTEAFF
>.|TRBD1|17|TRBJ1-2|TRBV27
TGTGCCAGCAGTCTTACCTACGGGACAGGGCGAACGAGTGGCTACACCTTC
CASSLTYGTGRTSGYTF
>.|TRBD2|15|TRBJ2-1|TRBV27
TGTGCCACCGGCCGAGGGGCGGGAGGGAACAATGAGCAGTTCTTC
CATGRGAGGNNEQFF
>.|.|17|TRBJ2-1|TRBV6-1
TGTGCCAGCAGTGAAAAAGAAGGACAGCGGATCCTCAATGAGCAGTTCTTC
CASSEKEGQRILNEQFF
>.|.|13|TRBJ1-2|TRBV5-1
TGCGCCAGCAGCGTCGACAGTAACTATGGCTACACCTTC
CASSVDSNYGYTF
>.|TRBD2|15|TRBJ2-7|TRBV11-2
TGTGCCAGCAGCTTAGATCTCCTAGCGGTTTACGAGCAGTACTTC
CASSLDLLAVYEQYF
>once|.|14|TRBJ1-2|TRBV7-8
TGTGCCAGCAGCTTAGGACAGGCTGGCTATGGCTACACCTTC
CASSLGQAGYGYTF
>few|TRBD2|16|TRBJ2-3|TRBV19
TGTGCCAGTAGTACCCCCTTAGCGGGAGGGGGAGATACGCAGTATTTT
CASSTPLAGGGDTQYF
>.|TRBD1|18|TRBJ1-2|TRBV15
TGTGCCACCAGCAGAGAACAGGACAGGGGGCTAGCTGACTATGGCTACACCTTC
CATSREQDRGLADYGYTF
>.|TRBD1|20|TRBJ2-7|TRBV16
TGTGCCAGCAGCCAATCCCTCTCCTCGGACAGGGGGAATGTCGGGTACGAGCAGTACTTC
CASSQSLSSDRGNVGYEQYF
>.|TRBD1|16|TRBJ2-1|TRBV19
TGTGCCAGTAGTTTGCCGGGACAGGGAAGGTTCAATGAGCAGTTCTTC
CASSLPGQGRFNEQFF
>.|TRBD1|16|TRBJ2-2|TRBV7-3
TGTGCCAGCAGCTTACTACCGGGACAGACGACCGGGGAGCTGTTTTTT
CASSLLPGQTTGELFF
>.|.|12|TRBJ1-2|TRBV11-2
TGTGCCAGCAGCCTACTGGGCGACGGCTACACCTTC
CASSLLGDGYTF
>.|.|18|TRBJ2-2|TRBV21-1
TGTGCCAGCAGCAAATTAAAAAGGGTAGCTAGCAGCACCGGGGAGCTGTTTTTT
CASSKLKRVASSTGELFF
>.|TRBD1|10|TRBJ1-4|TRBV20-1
TGCAGTGCTCAGGGGGGACTCCTCCTTTTT
CSAQGGLLLF
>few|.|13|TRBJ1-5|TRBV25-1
TGTGCCAGCAGTGAGTCGGGTAATCAGCCCCAGCATTTT
CASSESGNQPQHF
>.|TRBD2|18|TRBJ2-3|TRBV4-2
TGTGCCAGCAGCCAAGATCCGGGAGGGCCGTTGAGCACAGATACGCAGTATTTT
CASSQDPGGPLSTDTQYF
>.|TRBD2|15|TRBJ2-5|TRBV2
TGTGCCATCCCCGGGACTAGGGAGATCCAAGAGACCCAGTACTTC
CAIPGTREIQETQYF